A selection of T cell receptor beta chains follows, all from one sample in a study of OX40 agonist ivuxolimab in advanced cancers. Profiling relied on immunoSEQ multiplex PCR, and the TCRdb table lists in-frame clones only, not all of them. The sample holds 15,000 to 25,000 clones, roughly nine tenths seen once. The specimen comprised CD4+ or CD8+ T cells sorted from blood, sampled in a trial of the OX40 agonist ivuxolimab. The receptor source for this set is an adult with an advanced solid tumor such as melanoma, head and neck, liver or kidney cancer. Both conserved end residues are part of each CDR3. A D gene is named only where the DNA matches it firmly. The size of a clone is reported for some rows only, either as once, few or many, or as a class for expanded clones.

clone_size: .
d_call: .
v_call: TRBV6-1
j_call: TRBJ1-2
cdr3_nt: TGTGCCAGCAGTGCTCTGGGGAGGGCGGTCTATGGCTACACCTTC
cdr3_aa: CASSALGRAVYGYTF

clone_size: .
d_call: .
v_call: TRBV6-5
j_call: TRBJ2-3
cdr3_nt: TGTGCCAGCAGTTCAGTAGATACGCAGTATTTT
cdr3_aa: CASSSVDTQYF

clone_size: .
d_call: .
v_call: TRBV7-9
j_call: TRBJ1-4
cdr3_nt: TGTGCCAGCAGCTTACCGGGGGATAATGAAAAACTGTTTTTT
cdr3_aa: CASSLPGDNEKLFF

clone_size: .
d_call: .
v_call: TRBV10-3
j_call: TRBJ2-3
cdr3_nt: TGTGCCATCAGTGCGCCCGGGGCCAGCTACCGCACAGATACGCAGTATTTT
cdr3_aa: CAISAPGASYRTDTQYF

clone_size: .
d_call: .
v_call: TRBV7-9
j_call: TRBJ2-7
cdr3_nt: TGTGCCAGCAGCTCACTCTCCTACGAGCAGTACTTC
cdr3_aa: CASSSLSYEQYF

clone_size: .
d_call: TRBD2
v_call: TRBV25-1
j_call: TRBJ2-1
cdr3_nt: TGTGCCAGCAGTGCGTCTCCCCCGCCGACTAGCGGGAGGGCAGGGCAGTTCTTC
cdr3_aa: CASSASPPPTSGRAGQFF

clone_size: .
d_call: TRBD2
v_call: TRBV27
j_call: TRBJ2-7
cdr3_nt: TGTGCCAGCAGTTTTCTCGGCGATAGCGGGAAGGGATACGAGCAGTACTTC
cdr3_aa: CASSFLGDSGKGYEQYF

clone_size: .
d_call: .
v_call: TRBV9
j_call: TRBJ1-2
cdr3_nt: TGTGCCAGCAGCGTAGAAGGGGGAGCCTATGGCTACACCTTC
cdr3_aa: CASSVEGGAYGYTF

clone_size: .
d_call: .
v_call: TRBV11-3
j_call: TRBJ2-1
cdr3_nt: TGTGCCAGCGAGAGGGTTAGGAATGAGCAGTTCTTC
cdr3_aa: CASERVRNEQFF

clone_size: .
d_call: TRBD1
v_call: TRBV10-3
j_call: TRBJ2-7
cdr3_nt: TGTGCCATTCGGGCCGTAGGGACAGGACTTCACGAGCAGTACTTC
cdr3_aa: CAIRAVGTGLHEQYF

clone_size: .
d_call: .
v_call: TRBV29-1
j_call: TRBJ2-1
cdr3_nt: TGCAGCGTTGAGGGAGAGGGGGCGGGAGGTATATACAATGAGCAGTTCTTC
cdr3_aa: CSVEGEGAGGIYNEQFF

clone_size: .
d_call: TRBD2
v_call: TRBV5-1
j_call: TRBJ2-3
cdr3_nt: TGCGCCAGCAGATTTGGACTAGCGGGAGCAACAGATACGCAGTATTTT
cdr3_aa: CASRFGLAGATDTQYF

clone_size: .
d_call: .
v_call: TRBV11-3
j_call: TRBJ2-1
cdr3_nt: TGTGCCAGCAGCTTATACGGGAGCAAGTACAATGAGCAGTTCTTC
cdr3_aa: CASSLYGSKYNEQFF

clone_size: few
d_call: .
v_call: TRBV7-3
j_call: TRBJ2-7
cdr3_nt: TGTGCCAGCAGCTTAAGCCCAGGAATCTCCTACGAGCAGTACTTC
cdr3_aa: CASSLSPGISYEQYF

clone_size: .
d_call: TRBD2
v_call: TRBV7-3
j_call: TRBJ2-1
cdr3_nt: TGTGCCAGCAGCGCCGGACTAGTCGAGAATGAGCAGTTCTTC
cdr3_aa: CASSAGLVENEQFF

clone_size: .
d_call: TRBD2
v_call: TRBV7-9
j_call: TRBJ2-3
cdr3_nt: TGTGCCAGCTCCCCCCCACTAGCGGGGGAAGGAGATACGCAGTATTTT
cdr3_aa: CASSPPLAGEGDTQYF

clone_size: .
d_call: TRBD1
v_call: TRBV7-9
j_call: TRBJ1-5
cdr3_nt: TGTGCCAGCAGCTCCGCCGGGACAGGGGGCGCGGTGCCCCAGCATTTT
cdr3_aa: CASSSAGTGGAVPQHF

clone_size: .
d_call: .
v_call: TRBV11-3
j_call: TRBJ1-1
cdr3_nt: TGTGCCAGCAGCTTAGTCATAGGGAAAAACACTGAAGCTTTCTTT
cdr3_aa: CASSLVIGKNTEAFF

clone_size: .
d_call: .
v_call: TRBV6-5
j_call: TRBJ1-2
cdr3_nt: TGTGCCAGCAGCCCGGAAAGGGGCTACACCTTC
cdr3_aa: CASSPERGYTF

clone_size: .
d_call: .
v_call: TRBV18
j_call: TRBJ2-7
cdr3_nt: TGTGCCAGCTCACCCCCATCCTACGAGCAGTACTTC
cdr3_aa: CASSPPSYEQYF

clone_size: .
d_call: .
v_call: TRBV19
j_call: TRBJ1-5
cdr3_nt: TGTGCCAGTAGTATAGGGGCAGGGAATCAGCCCCAGCATTTT
cdr3_aa: CASSIGAGNQPQHF

clone_size: .
d_call: TRBD2
v_call: TRBV19
j_call: TRBJ2-3
cdr3_nt: TGTGCCAGTAGTATGACTAGCGGTAGCACAGATACGCAGTATTTT
cdr3_aa: CASSMTSGSTDTQYF

clone_size: .
d_call: .
v_call: TRBV6-1
j_call: TRBJ2-1
cdr3_nt: TGTGCCAGCAGTTTTACACAATACAATGAGCAGTTCTTC
cdr3_aa: CASSFTQYNEQFF

clone_size: .
d_call: TRBD2
v_call: TRBV5-4
j_call: TRBJ2-7
cdr3_nt: TGTGCCAGCATGCTAGCGGGAGACCCCTACGAGCAGTACTTC
cdr3_aa: CASMLAGDPYEQYF

clone_size: .
d_call: .
v_call: TRBV27
j_call: TRBJ1-1
cdr3_nt: TGTGCCAGCAGTTTGGCAACAATGAACACTGAAGCTTTCTTT
cdr3_aa: CASSLATMNTEAFF

clone_size: .
d_call: TRBD2
v_call: TRBV6-1
j_call: TRBJ2-2
cdr3_nt: TGTGCCAGCAGTGATTTTACTAGCGGATACACCGGGGAGCTGTTTTTT
cdr3_aa: CASSDFTSGYTGELFF

clone_size: .
d_call: .
v_call: TRBV6-1
j_call: TRBJ2-3
cdr3_nt: TGTGCCAGCAGTGAAGCGCACCAACCGGAGGTAGGAGATACGCAGTATTTT
cdr3_aa: CASSEAHQPEVGDTQYF

clone_size: .
d_call: TRBD1
v_call: TRBV5-5
j_call: TRBJ1-5
cdr3_nt: TGTGCCAGCAGCTTGGGACAGGGAAGCAATCAGCCCCAGCATTTT
cdr3_aa: CASSLGQGSNQPQHF

clone_size: .
d_call: .
v_call: TRBV7-3
j_call: TRBJ2-2
cdr3_nt: TGTGCCAGCAGTCCTGGACTTTCCGGGGAGCTGTTTTTT
cdr3_aa: CASSPGLSGELFF

clone_size: once
d_call: .
v_call: TRBV19
j_call: TRBJ2-3
cdr3_nt: TGTGCCAGTAGGGACGTTGGAATGGATACGCAGTATTTT
cdr3_aa: CASRDVGMDTQYF

clone_size: .
d_call: .
v_call: TRBV6-5
j_call: TRBJ2-1
cdr3_nt: TGTGCCAGCCTCGACGGAAACAATGAGCAGTTCTTC
cdr3_aa: CASLDGNNEQFF

clone_size: .
d_call: .
v_call: TRBV7-9
j_call: TRBJ1-5
cdr3_nt: TGTGCCAGCAGCCTGCATAGCAATCAGCCCCAGCATTTT
cdr3_aa: CASSLHSNQPQHF

clone_size: .
d_call: TRBD2
v_call: TRBV2
j_call: TRBJ2-1
cdr3_nt: TGTGCCAGCAGTGAATGGGCTAGCGGGAGTGCAAATGAGCAGTTCTTC
cdr3_aa: CASSEWASGSANEQFF

clone_size: .
d_call: TRBD1
v_call: TRBV6-6
j_call: TRBJ2-6
cdr3_nt: TGTGCCAGCACCGGGAACAGGGGGCATGGGGCCAACGTCCTGACTTTC
cdr3_aa: CASTGNRGHGANVLTF

clone_size: .
d_call: TRBD1
v_call: TRBV29-1
j_call: TRBJ2-6
cdr3_nt: TGCAGCGTGGGGACAGACTCTGGGGCCAACGTCCTGACTTTC
cdr3_aa: CSVGTDSGANVLTF

clone_size: .
d_call: TRBD2
v_call: TRBV6-1
j_call: TRBJ2-1
cdr3_nt: TGTGCCAGCTCCCTCGGAGCGGGAGGGTATGAGCAGTTCTTC
cdr3_aa: CASSLGAGGYEQFF

clone_size: .
d_call: .
v_call: TRBV7-6
j_call: TRBJ2-5
cdr3_nt: TGTGCCAGCAGCTTAGAGGGGGACTTGATGGAGACCCAGTACTTC
cdr3_aa: CASSLEGDLMETQYF

clone_size: .
d_call: .
v_call: TRBV19
j_call: TRBJ1-1
cdr3_nt: TGTGCCAGTAGTATAGGAATAACTGAAGCTTTCTTT
cdr3_aa: CASSIGITEAFF

clone_size: .
d_call: TRBD1
v_call: TRBV7-9
j_call: TRBJ1-4
cdr3_nt: TGTGCCAGCAGCATTACGACAGGGGGCGATTATGAAAAACTGTTTTTT
cdr3_aa: CASSITTGGDYEKLFF

clone_size: .
d_call: .
v_call: TRBV27
j_call: TRBJ2-7
cdr3_nt: TGTGCCAGCAGCCCGAGGGGGATTTACGAGCAGTACTTC
cdr3_aa: CASSPRGIYEQYF

clone_size: .
d_call: .
v_call: TRBV7-9
j_call: TRBJ2-1
cdr3_nt: TGTGCCAGCAGTTCCGGGACTTTCACGACCTACAATGAGCAGTTCTTC
cdr3_aa: CASSSGTFTTYNEQFF

clone_size: .
d_call: .
v_call: TRBV6-5
j_call: TRBJ2-5
cdr3_nt: TGTGCCAGCAGTTACGTAGGAGGGGGCTTGGAGACCCAGTACTTC
cdr3_aa: CASSYVGGGLETQYF

clone_size: medium-sized
d_call: TRBD2
v_call: TRBV5-1
j_call: TRBJ2-3
cdr3_nt: TGCGCCAGCAGCTTGGAACTAGCGAAGTACACAGATACGCAGTATTTT
cdr3_aa: CASSLELAKYTDTQYF

clone_size: .
d_call: TRBD2
v_call: TRBV7-3
j_call: TRBJ2-1
cdr3_nt: TGTGCCAGCAGCTTAACTAGCGGGAGTAATGAGCAGTTCTTC
cdr3_aa: CASSLTSGSNEQFF

clone_size: .
d_call: .
v_call: TRBV2
j_call: TRBJ2-7
cdr3_nt: TGTGCCAGCAGTGCGTCGCAGGGAGACCACGAGCAGTACTTC
cdr3_aa: CASSASQGDHEQYF

clone_size: few
d_call: .
v_call: TRBV6-6
j_call: TRBJ1-3
cdr3_nt: TGTGCCAGCAGTAAAAACAGCCCTGGAAACACCATATATTTT
cdr3_aa: CASSKNSPGNTIYF

clone_size: .
d_call: TRBD2
v_call: TRBV6-5
j_call: TRBJ2-1
cdr3_nt: TGTGCCAGCAGCTACGGGACTAGCAATGAGCAGTTCTTC
cdr3_aa: CASSYGTSNEQFF

clone_size: .
d_call: .
v_call: TRBV4-3
j_call: TRBJ1-2
cdr3_nt: TGCGCCAGCAGCCAAGAGGCTCAGAGGGTTCTCTATGGCTACACCTTC
cdr3_aa: CASSQEAQRVLYGYTF

clone_size: .
d_call: .
v_call: TRBV4-3
j_call: TRBJ1-1
cdr3_nt: TGCGCCAGCAGCCAAGACCGGGGCACTGAAGCTTTCTTT
cdr3_aa: CASSQDRGTEAFF

clone_size: .
d_call: TRBD2
v_call: TRBV14
j_call: TRBJ2-5
cdr3_nt: TGTGCCAGCAGCCTGACTAGCCCCGGGGCCCAGTACTTC
cdr3_aa: CASSLTSPGAQYF

clone_size: .
d_call: TRBD2
v_call: TRBV9
j_call: TRBJ2-7
cdr3_nt: TGTGCCAGCAGCGTAGCTAGCGGGCTGGGTTACGAGCAGTACTTC
cdr3_aa: CASSVASGLGYEQYF

clone_size: few
d_call: .
v_call: TRBV27
j_call: TRBJ1-5
cdr3_nt: TGTGCCAGCAGCGACACTACGGGTCAGCCCCAGCATTTT
cdr3_aa: CASSDTTGQPQHF

clone_size: .
d_call: .
v_call: TRBV7-3
j_call: TRBJ2-1
cdr3_nt: TGTGCCAGCAGCCGTAGGGGGGGTTACAATGAGCAGTTCTTC
cdr3_aa: CASSRRGGYNEQFF

clone_size: .
d_call: .
v_call: TRBV7-9
j_call: TRBJ1-2
cdr3_nt: TGTGCCAGCAGCCGAACGGAGGAATATGGCTACACCTTC
cdr3_aa: CASSRTEEYGYTF

clone_size: .
d_call: .
v_call: TRBV7-9
j_call: TRBJ2-7
cdr3_nt: TGTGCCAGCAGCTTATTCAAAGTCTCCTACGAGCAGTACTTC
cdr3_aa: CASSLFKVSYEQYF

clone_size: few
d_call: TRBD1
v_call: TRBV25-1
j_call: TRBJ1-5
cdr3_nt: TGTGCCAGCAGCCCGACAGGGTGGGGCCAGCCCCAGCATTTT
cdr3_aa: CASSPTGWGQPQHF

clone_size: .
d_call: .
v_call: TRBV7-9
j_call: TRBJ2-5
cdr3_nt: TGTGCCAGCAGCTTAGTGTTGGTGGAAGAGACCCAGTACTTC
cdr3_aa: CASSLVLVEETQYF

clone_size: .
d_call: TRBD1
v_call: TRBV6-5
j_call: TRBJ2-5
cdr3_nt: TGTGCCAGCAGTACGGGACAGGGGGCGTTGGAGACCCAGTACTTC
cdr3_aa: CASSTGQGALETQYF

clone_size: .
d_call: .
v_call: TRBV30
j_call: TRBJ1-3
cdr3_nt: TGTGCCTGGACCCCCTTCGTCGACACCATATATTTT
cdr3_aa: CAWTPFVDTIYF